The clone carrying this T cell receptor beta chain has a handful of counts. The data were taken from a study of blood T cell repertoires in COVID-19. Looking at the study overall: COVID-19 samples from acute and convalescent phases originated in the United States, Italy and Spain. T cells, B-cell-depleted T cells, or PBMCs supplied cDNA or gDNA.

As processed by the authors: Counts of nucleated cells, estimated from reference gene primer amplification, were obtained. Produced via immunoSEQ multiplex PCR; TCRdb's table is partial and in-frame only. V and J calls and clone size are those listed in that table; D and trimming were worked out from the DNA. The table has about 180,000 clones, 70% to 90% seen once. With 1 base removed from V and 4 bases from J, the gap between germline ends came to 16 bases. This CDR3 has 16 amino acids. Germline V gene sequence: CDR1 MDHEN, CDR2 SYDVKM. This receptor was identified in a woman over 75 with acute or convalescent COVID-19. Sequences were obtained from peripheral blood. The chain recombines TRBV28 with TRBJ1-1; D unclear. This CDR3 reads CASSLSGPGGRTEAFF. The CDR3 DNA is TGTGCCAGCAGTTTATCCGGCCCCGGTGGGCGCACTGAAGCTTTCTTT.